Each of the 29 T cell receptor beta chains below was sequenced from the same sample in a study of cytomegalovirus exposure and HLA in healthy donors. Both 60 Vbeta primers and 13 Jbeta primers went into the PCR. The table came from immunoSEQ multiplex PCR; TCRdb's copy has only in-frame clones and leaves some out. This table holds around 150,000 clones, roughly 80% found once. Material: PBMCs. Receptors were obtained from a woman in her forties or fifties in good health and CMV-seropositive.

The rearrangement joins TRBV10-3 to TRBJ2-7; 11 bases line up with TRBD2. This CDR3 contains 18 residues. From germline, CDR1 is ENHRY and CDR2 SYGVKD. Germline trimming cut 2 bases from V and 6 bases from J; bases unmatched to any gene: 15. CDR3 DNA: TGTGCCATCAGTGAGGGTAGCGGGAGGGCCGCAGGCTCTGGCGAGCAGTACTTC. It specifies CAISEGSGRAAGSGEQYF.

This clone was picked up one time. The genes are TRBV30 and TRBJ1-2; a weak D match, TRBD1 (5 bases). Trimming took off 1 base at V and 4 bases at J, with 10 bases between the two ends. The CDR3 contains 13 residues. Germline-derived CDR1 and CDR2 are GTSNPN and SVGIG (reference sequence). The CDR3 here is CAWSDQGFYGYTF. In nucleotides, the CDR3 is TGTGCCTGGAGTGACCAGGGCTTCTATGGCTACACCTTC.

This clone was recorded a few times. The CDR3: CASSYQGEYNEQFF. Written as DNA, the CDR3 is TGTGCCAGCTCGTACCAGGGGGAGTACAATGAGCAGTTCTTC. This sequence joins TRBV18 and TRBJ2-1; TRBD1 matches at 7 bases. Germline values: CDR1 KGHSH, CDR2 LQKENI. V dropped 6 bases and J dropped 4; count of bases not matched to a gene: 6. CDR3 length equals 14 residues.

The J gene is TRBJ1-1, the V gene TRBV16; 9 bases are shared with TRBD1. The V gene end was trimmed by 4 bases and the J gene end by 5 bases; junction bases not matched to a gene: 2. The CDR3 is made up of 13 amino acids. Germline lookup yields CDR1 KGHSY and CDR2 FQNENV. The CDR3 is CASSPGQGTEAFF. The CDR3 DNA is TGTGCCAGCAGCCCCGGACAGGGGACTGAAGCTTTCTTT.

The V call is TRBV6-6, the J call TRBJ2-2; 8 bases fit TRBD2. The CDR3 contains 16 residues. The germline V gene encodes CDR1 MNHNY and CDR2 SVGAGI (reference sequence). The V segment lost 6 bases and the J segment 3 bases; nucleotides outside the gene matches: 9. In nucleotides, the CDR3 is TGTGCCAGCAGCTTACGGGGGGGGCCTGACACCGGGGAGCTGTTTTTT. It codes for CASSLRGGPDTGELFF.

V and J are TRBV9 and TRBJ2-7, with D tentatively TRBD1 (6 bases). Between the trimmed V and J ends, which lost 0 bases and 3 bases, there was a span of 13 bases. This CDR3 has 15 amino acids. Looked up from germline, CDR1 is SGDLS and CDR2 is YYNGEE. The CDR3 is CASSVEGEPYYEQYF. The CDR3 coding sequence is TGTGCCAGCAGCGTAGAGGGGGAGCCCTACTACGAGCAGTACTTC.

The chain recombines TRBV7-3 with TRBJ2-3; D remains ambiguous. V dropped 1 base and J dropped 0 bases, with 5 bases sitting between them. This CDR3 spans 14 amino acids. CDR1 is SGHTA, CDR2 FQGTGA, per germline. The CDR3 DNA is TGTGCCAGCAGCTTAATGACTAGCACAGATACGCAGTATTTT. It specifies CASSLMTSTDTQYF. Full variable domain (rest looked up from reference TRBV7-3 and TRBJ2-3): GAGVSQTPSNKVTEKGKYVELRCDPISGHTALYWYRQSLGQGPEFLIYFQGTGAADDSGLPNDRFFAVRPEGSVSTLKIQRTERGDSAVYLCASSLMTSTDTQYFGPGTRLTVL.

The V gene is TRBV19, the J gene TRBJ2-5; D not resolved. This CDR3 spans 13 amino acids. V lost 8 bases to trimming and J lost 5 bases, with 15 bases between them. Germline-derived CDR1 and CDR2 are LNHDA and SQIVND (reference sequence). This CDR3 reads CASGQLARETQYF. CDR3 DNA sequence: TGTGCCAGTGGCCAGCTGGCCAGGGAGACCCAGTACTTC. The variable domain in full, completed from reference TRBV19 and TRBJ2-5, reads DGGITQSPKYLFRKEGQNVTLSCEQNLNHDAMYWYRQDPGQGLRLIYYSQIVNDFQKGDIAEGYSVSREKKESFPLTVTSAQKNPTAFYLCASGQLARETQYFGPGTRLLVL.

The chain uses TRBV11-2 and TRBJ2-1, with D possibly TRBD2 on 6 matching bases. This CDR3 has 15 residues. The V gene lost 1 base and the J gene lost 5 bases, with 12 bases spanning the gap. Per the germline V gene, CDR1 is SGHAT and CDR2 is FQNNGV. CDR3: CASSLVGGMHNEQFF. The CDR3 bases are TGTGCCAGCAGCTTAGTGGGCGGGATGCACAATGAGCAGTTCTTC.

The chain links TRBV29-1 to TRBJ2-7; D might be TRBD1 (6 bases). The ends were cut back, 5 bases at V and 3 bases at J, with 14 bases in the middle. Germline-derived CDR1 and CDR2 are SQVTM and ANQGSEA. The CDR3 length is 13 residues. CDR3 protein: CSVYRDSDYEQYF. The CDR3 nucleotides read TGCAGCGTTTACAGGGATTCGGACTACGAGCAGTACTTC.

This clone was observed a few times. The CDR3 here is CASSPGTGSYEQYF. The CDR3 DNA sequence: TGTGCCAGCAGCCCAGGGACAGGGAGCTACGAGCAGTACTTC. The gene calls are TRBV9 and TRBJ2-7; 9 bases are shared with TRBD1. This CDR3 has 14 residues. Germline V gives CDR1 SGDLS, CDR2 YYNGEE. Trimming at V came to 4 bases and at J to 3 bases, leaving 5 bases not matched to a gene.

The CDR3 loop is CASSQEPGLHYTF. The DNA for the CDR3 is TGCGCCAGCAGCCAAGAGCCAGGGTTGCACTACACCTTC. The chain recombines TRBV4-3 with TRBJ1-2; D perhaps matches TRBD1 (5 bases). The V end lost 0 bases, the J end lost 10 bases, and 12 bases lay between the germline ends. The CDR3 runs 13 residues. Germline CDR1 LGHNA, CDR2 YSLEER.

About this clone itself: Germline is not matched at one junction end, which may reflect a read error. V and J are TRBV7-9 and TRBJ2-7, with D possibly being TRBD1 (6 bases). The germline gives CDR1 SEHNR, CDR2 FQNEAQ (reference sequence). This CDR3 is 13 amino acids long. The chain's CDR3 is CSSTPGQPYEQYF. The CDR3 DNA is TGTTCCAGCACCCCTGGACAGCCCTACGAGCAGTACTTC.

This chain uses TRBV6-5 with TRBJ1-2; the match to TRBD1 covers 8 bases. CDR3 length equals 13 residues. Germline CDR1 is MNHEY and CDR2 is SVGAGI. J gave up 4 bases and V 8 bases, and 6 bases lay outside the gene matches. CDR3 sequence: CASGQGFGYGYTF. CDR3 DNA: TGTGCCAGCGGACAGGGCTTTGGCTATGGCTACACCTTC.

The rearrangement joins TRBV7-9 to TRBJ2-2, with a possible D match to TRBD1 (5 bases). The V end was cut by 3 bases, the J end by 8 bases, with 13 bases between. The CDR3 runs to 14 residues. Germline CDR1 is SEHNR and CDR2 is FQNEAQ (reference sequence). The CDR3 is CASSFLRDRGELFF. The CDR3, as DNA: TGTGCCAGCAGCTTTCTCAGGGATAGGGGGGAGCTGTTTTTT.

The gene calls are TRBV7-9 and TRBJ2-1; D not resolved. This CDR3 comprises 16 residues. Germline loops: CDR1 SEHNR, CDR2 FQNEAQ (reference sequence). V lost 2 bases and J 0 bases, leaving 11 bases between the germline ends. CDR3 DNA: TGTGCCAGCAGCTTACTACCCACGAGCTCCTACAATGAGCAGTTCTTC. This codes for CASSLLPTSSYNEQFF.

The chain employs TRBV6-5 and TRBJ1-2, with 7 positions matching TRBD1. J lost 5 bases, V lost 6 bases, and 12 bases had no gene match. In germline, CDR1 is MNHEY, CDR2 SVGAGI. This CDR3 comprises 15 residues. The CDR3 is CASRSRQGVVYGYTF. The CDR3 nucleotides are TGTGCCAGCAGGTCCAGACAGGGAGTAGTTTATGGCTACACCTTC.

The J gene is TRBJ1-3, the V gene TRBV9, with D unresolved. Per the germline V gene, CDR1 is SGDLS and CDR2 is YYNGEE. V was clipped by 4 bases and J by 0 bases, with 14 bases between them. The CDR3 runs to 16 residues. CDR3 nucleotides: TGTGCCAGCAGCCTGGCAGCGCAGAGCTCTGGAAACACCATATATTTT. Translating gives CASSLAAQSSGNTIYF.

This clone was detected only a few times. The rearrangement joins TRBV19 to TRBJ1-6, with D perhaps matching TRBD1 (6 bases). This CDR3 contains 15 residues. Germline values: CDR1 LNHDA, CDR2 SQIVND (reference sequence). Trimming stripped 5 bases from V and 9 bases from J, with 17 bases between. CDR3 nucleotide sequence: TGTGCCAGTAGTCGAGGACAGTTGGATGGTTCACCCCTCCACTTT. Its protein product is CASSRGQLDGSPLHF.

V usage is TRBV19 and J usage is TRBJ1-2, with 9 bases identical to TRBD1. Germline CDR1 LNHDA, CDR2 SQIVND (reference sequence). The CDR3 is made up of 13 amino acids. Germline trimming cut 7 bases from V and 7 bases from J; bases unmatched to any gene: 7. As DNA, the CDR3 is TGTGCCAGTACCCCGGGACAGGGACGTGGCTACACCTTC. It yields the protein CASTPGQGRGYTF.

This clone was detected only once. The chain links TRBV5-1 to TRBJ2-7; D is possibly TRBD1 (6 bases). Germline lookup yields CDR1 SGHRS and CDR2 YFSETQ. V was cut by 4 bases and J by 5 bases, with 16 bases left in between. This CDR3 region has 14 residues. The CDR3 reads CASSVSRGSNEQYF. As DNA, the CDR3 is TGCGCCAGCAGCGTATCCAGGGGCAGCAACGAGCAGTACTTC.

The chain employs TRBV6-5 and TRBJ2-5, with 10 bases matching TRBD2. The junction had 2 bases not matched to a gene; V was cut back by 5 bases and J by 5 bases. The CDR3 loop spans 13 amino acids. Per germline, CDR1 MNHEY and CDR2 SVGAGI. This CDR3 reads CASSKLAGETQYF. The CDR3, as DNA: TGTGCCAGCAGTAAACTAGCGGGGGAGACCCAGTACTTC.

This chain uses TRBV4-3 with TRBJ1-5; D not certain. This CDR3 has 17 amino acids. Trimming took off 0 bases at V and 7 bases at J, with 19 bases between the two ends. From germline, CDR1 is LGHNA and CDR2 YSLEER. CDR3 nucleotides: TGCGCCAGCAGCCAAGATCTCGGGGTCGTCCAGAAGCAGCCCCAGCATTTT. Translating gives CASSQDLGVVQKQPQHF.

This chain links TRBV27 with TRBJ2-5; TRBD2 matches at 10 bases. Germline loops: CDR1 MNHEY, CDR2 SMNVEV (reference sequence). With 6 bases clipped from V and 5 bases from J, the junction kept 6 bases outside the gene matches. The CDR3 sequence is 14 residues long. The CDR3 loop is CASSSSGSWETQYF. CDR3 nucleotides: TGTGCCAGCAGCTCTAGCGGGAGTTGGGAGACCCAGTACTTC.

This chain joins TRBV28 and TRBJ2-5; no definite D call. The tail of the sequence fits TRBJ2-7 better, so the J call may be wrong. In germline, CDR1 is MDHEN, CDR2 SYDVKM. This CDR3 spans 13 amino acids. The CDR3 protein is CASSLRSPYEQYF. The CDR3 DNA sequence: TGTGCCAGCAGTTTACGAAGCCCATACGAGCAGTACTTC.

The chain links TRBV2 to TRBJ2-6; a possible D gene is TRBD2 (6 bases). The CDR3 is 18 residues long. The ends were cut back, 6 bases at V and 2 bases at J, with 20 bases in the middle. CDR1 and CDR2 (germline): SNHLY, FYNNEI. CDR3 amino acids: CASRPSWGVSAGANVLTF. The DNA of the CDR3 is TGTGCCAGCAGGCCGTCCTGGGGGGTTTCCGCTGGGGCCAACGTCCTGACTTTC. The variable domain in full, with the rest retrieved from reference TRBV2 and TRBJ2-6, is EPEVTQTPSHQVTQMGQEVILRCVPISNHLYFYWYRQILGQKVEFLVSFYNNEISEKSEIFDDQFSVERPDGSNFTLKIRSTKLEDSAMYFCASRPSWGVSAGANVLTFGAGSRLTVL.

This clone was seen a few times. The rearrangement links TRBV19 to TRBJ2-1, with 7 bases lining up with TRBD1. Germline-derived CDR1 and CDR2 are LNHDA and SQIVND (reference sequence). Losses at the gene ends were 7 bases for V and 5 bases for J; bases not matched to a gene: 11. There are 15 residues in the CDR3. CDR3 sequence reads: CASKRGQGVNNEQFF. The CDR3 DNA reads TGTGCCAGTAAGAGGGGGCAGGGAGTCAACAATGAGCAGTTCTTC.

The J gene is TRBJ2-1, the V gene TRBV27, with a weak D call TRBD2 (7 bases). Trimming pared 1 base from V and 9 bases from J, leaving 22 bases between. The CDR3 extends over 17 amino acids. The germline V gene encodes CDR1 MNHEY and CDR2 SMNVEV (reference sequence). CDR3 loop: CASSLFPPKGGRAEQFF. As DNA, the CDR3 is TGTGCCAGCAGTTTATTCCCACCCAAGGGGGGGCGAGCTGAGCAGTTCTTC.

The chain employs TRBV6-5 and TRBJ1-4; a possible D gene is TRBD1 (5 bases). Trimming cost V 4 bases and J 2 bases, with 8 bases left between them. This CDR3 comprises 14 residues. Germline CDR1 MNHEY, CDR2 SVGAGI. The CDR3 loop reads CASSSTVTNEKLFF. Written as DNA, the CDR3 is TGTGCCAGCAGTTCGACAGTGACTAATGAAAAACTGTTTTTT.